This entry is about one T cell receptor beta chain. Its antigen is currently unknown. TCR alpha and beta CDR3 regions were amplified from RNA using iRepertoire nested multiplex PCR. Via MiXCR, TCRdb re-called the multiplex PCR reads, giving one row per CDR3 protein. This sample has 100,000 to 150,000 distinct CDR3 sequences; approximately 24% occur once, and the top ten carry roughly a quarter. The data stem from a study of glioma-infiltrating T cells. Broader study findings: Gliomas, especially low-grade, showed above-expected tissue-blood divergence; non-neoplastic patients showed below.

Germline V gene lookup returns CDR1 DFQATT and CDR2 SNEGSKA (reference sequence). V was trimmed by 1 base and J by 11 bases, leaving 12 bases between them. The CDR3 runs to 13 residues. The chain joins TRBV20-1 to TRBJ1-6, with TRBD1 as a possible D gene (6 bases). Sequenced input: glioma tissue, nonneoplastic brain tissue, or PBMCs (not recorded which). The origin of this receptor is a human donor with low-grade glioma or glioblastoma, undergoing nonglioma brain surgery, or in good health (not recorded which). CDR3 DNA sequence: TGCAGTGCTAGAGGGGGGCAGAATACACCCCTCCACTTT. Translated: CSARGGQNTPLHF.